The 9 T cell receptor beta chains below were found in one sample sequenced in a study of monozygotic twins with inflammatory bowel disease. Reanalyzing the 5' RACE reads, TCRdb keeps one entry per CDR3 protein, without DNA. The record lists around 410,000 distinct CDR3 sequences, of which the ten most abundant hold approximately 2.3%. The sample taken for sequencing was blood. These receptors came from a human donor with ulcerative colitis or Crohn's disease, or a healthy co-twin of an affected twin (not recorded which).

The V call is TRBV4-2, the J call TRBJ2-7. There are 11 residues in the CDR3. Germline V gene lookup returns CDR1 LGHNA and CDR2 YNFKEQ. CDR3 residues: CASSNGYEQYF.

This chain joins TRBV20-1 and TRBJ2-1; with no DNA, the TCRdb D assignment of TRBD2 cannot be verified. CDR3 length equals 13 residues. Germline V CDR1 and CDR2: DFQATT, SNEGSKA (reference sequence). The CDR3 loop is CSASGGLRNEQFF.

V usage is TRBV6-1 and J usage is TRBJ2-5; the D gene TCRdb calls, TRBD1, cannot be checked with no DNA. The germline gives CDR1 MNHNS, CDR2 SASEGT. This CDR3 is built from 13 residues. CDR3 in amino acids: CASRRTAQETQYF.

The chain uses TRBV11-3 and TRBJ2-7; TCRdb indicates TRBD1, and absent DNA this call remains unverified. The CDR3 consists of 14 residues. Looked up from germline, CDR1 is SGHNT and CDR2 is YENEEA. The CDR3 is CASSSRQGSDEQYF. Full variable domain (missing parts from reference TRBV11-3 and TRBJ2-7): EAGVVQSPRYKIIEKKQPVAFWCNPISGHNTLYWYLQNLGQGPELLIRYENEEAVDDSQLPKDRFSAERLKGVDSTLKIQPAELGDSAVYLCASSSRQGSDEQYFGPGTRLTVT.

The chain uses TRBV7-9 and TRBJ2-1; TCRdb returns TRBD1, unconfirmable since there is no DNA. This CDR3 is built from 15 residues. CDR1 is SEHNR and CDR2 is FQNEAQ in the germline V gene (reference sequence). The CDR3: CASSSRTAPYNEQFF.

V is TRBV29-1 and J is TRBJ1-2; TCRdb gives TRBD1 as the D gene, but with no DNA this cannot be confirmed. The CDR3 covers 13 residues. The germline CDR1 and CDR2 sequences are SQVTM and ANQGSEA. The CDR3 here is CSVRDTFWYGYTF.

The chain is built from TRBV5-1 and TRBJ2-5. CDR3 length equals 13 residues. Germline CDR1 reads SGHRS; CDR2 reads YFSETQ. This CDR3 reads CASSLGNQETQYF.

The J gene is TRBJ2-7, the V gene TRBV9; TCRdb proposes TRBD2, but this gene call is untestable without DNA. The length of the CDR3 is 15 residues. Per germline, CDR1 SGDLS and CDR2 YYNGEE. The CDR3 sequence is CASSMTSGSSYEQYF. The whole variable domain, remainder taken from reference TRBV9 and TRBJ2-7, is DSGVTQTPKHLITATGQRVTLRCSPRSGDLSVYWYQQSLDQGLQFLIQYYNGEERAKGNILERFSAQQFPDLHSELNLSSLELGDSALYFCASSMTSGSSYEQYFGPGTRLTVT.

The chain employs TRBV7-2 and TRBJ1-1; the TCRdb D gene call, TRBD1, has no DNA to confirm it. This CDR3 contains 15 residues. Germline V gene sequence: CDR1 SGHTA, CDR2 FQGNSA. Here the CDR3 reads CASSLGTGMYTEAFF. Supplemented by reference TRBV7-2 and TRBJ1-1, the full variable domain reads GAGVSQSPSNKVTEKGKDVELRCDPISGHTALYWYRQSLGQGLEFLIYFQGNSAPDKSGLPSDRFSAERTGGSVSTLTIQRTQQEDSAVYLCASSLGTGMYTEAFFGQGTRLTVV.